The clone carrying this TCR beta chain was counted a few times. Its antigen is as yet unknown. V lost 6 bases, J lost 1 base, and 12 bases lay in between. The CDR3 totals 14 residues. From germline, CDR1 is LNHDA and CDR2 SQIVND (reference sequence). This record comes from a study of T cell responses to AZD1222 COVID-19 vaccine. Study-wide points: Among the donors, most were white British and more were female, and clonal diversity was possibly underestimated.

The method was immunoSEQ multiplex PCR; TCRdb's version includes in-frame clones alone and lacks a portion of them. The table includes about 140,000 clones, 92% detected once. Sample: peripheral blood, taken 28 days after the second AZD1222 dose. The origin of this receptor is an adult who received the AZD1222 COVID-19 vaccine. The chain uses TRBV19 and TRBJ1-1; TRBD1 is a possible D gene (6 bases). The CDR3 sequence is CASRTGTTNTEAFF. CDR3 in DNA: TGTGCCAGTAGAACCGGGACAACGAACACTGAAGCTTTCTTT.